These 12 T cell receptor beta chains came from one sample sequenced in a study of blood T cell repertoires in COVID-19. Some clones are missing from TCRdb's copy, which holds only in-frame ones; the method was immunoSEQ multiplex PCR. The sample has around 300,000 clones, approximately 92% seen once; the top ten hold about 1.1%. Sequences were obtained from PBMCs or T cells enriched from blood (not recorded which). The receptors stem from a young woman who had recovered from COVID-19.

This chain uses TRBV7-2 with TRBJ2-5; possible D gene TRBD2, 6 bases. Germline assignment: CDR1 SGHTA and CDR2 FQGNSA. This CDR3 region has 14 residues. V gave up 1 base and J gave up 5 bases, with 11 bases separating them. CDR3 loop: CASSLGGGYETQYF. CDR3 bases: TGTGCCAGCAGCTTAGGAGGAGGGTACGAGACCCAGTACTTC.

The V gene is TRBV5-1, the J gene TRBJ1-1, with D possibly TRBD1 on 6 matching bases. V shed 2 bases and J shed 5 bases, with 13 bases lying between them. Germline CDR1 and CDR2: SGHRS and YFSETQ. The CDR3 spans 14 residues. CDR3 sequence reads: CASSFEQGGTEAFF. The CDR3 coding sequence is TGCGCCAGCAGCTTTGAACAGGGCGGTACTGAAGCTTTCTTT. Combining the CDR3 with reference TRBV5-1 and TRBJ1-1 gives the whole variable domain KAGVTQTPRYLIKTRGQQVTLSCSPISGHRSVSWYQQTPGQGLQFLFEYFSETQRNKGNFPGRFSGRQFSNSRSEMNVSTLELGDSALYLCASSFEQGGTEAFFGQGTRLTVV.

The chain is built from TRBV28 and TRBJ2-7; 7 bases fit TRBD2. V lost 9 bases to trimming and J lost 1 base; unmatched junction nucleotides: 15. The germline gives CDR1 MDHEN, CDR2 SYDVKM. The CDR3 is 16 amino acids. The CDR3 bases are TGTGCCAGTTGGGGGGGGAGGGACGAGAAGTCCTACGAGCAGTACTTC. Residues: CASWGGRDEKSYEQYF.

There are a few counts of this clone. V is TRBV19 and J is TRBJ2-7; TRBD1 matches 9 bases. V shed 4 bases, J shed 6 bases, and the junction held 7 bases outside the gene matches. CDR1 is LNHDA, CDR2 SQIVND, per germline (reference sequence). The CDR3 runs 14 residues. The CDR3 here is CASSNGQGLSEQYF. DNA of the CDR3: TGTGCCAGTAGTAACGGACAGGGGTTATCCGAGCAGTACTTC.

The chain joins TRBV4-3 to TRBJ1-2, with 9 bases aligning to TRBD1. The V gene end was trimmed by 1 base and the J gene end by 4 bases; junction bases not matched to a gene: 7. This CDR3 has 16 residues. Per the germline V gene, CDR1 is LGHNA and CDR2 is YSLEER. The CDR3 protein is CASSQVQGAGSYGYTF. CDR3 nucleotide sequence: TGCGCCAGCAGCCAAGTACAGGGGGCGGGAAGCTATGGCTACACCTTC.

The rearrangement uses TRBV28 and TRBJ1-5; 9 bases line up with TRBD1. After removal of 5 bases from V and 4 bases from J, the junction contained 3 bases not matched to a gene. The CDR3 loop spans 14 amino acids. From germline, CDR1 is MDHEN and CDR2 SYDVKM. The DNA for the CDR3 is TGTGCCAGCAGTAGGACAGGGGTGAATCAGCCCCAGCATTTT. Translated: CASSRTGVNQPQHF.

The chain couples TRBV19 to TRBJ2-4; 14 bases line up with TRBD2. This CDR3 region has 20 residues. Germline CDR1 reads LNHDA; CDR2 reads SQIVND (reference sequence). J was trimmed by 3 bases and V by 3 bases; bases with no gene match: 13. CDR3 in amino acids: CASSILYIGLAGGDKNIQYF. CDR3 sequence (DNA): TGTGCCAGTAGTATTTTGTATATTGGACTAGCGGGAGGTGACAAAAACATTCAGTACTTC.

This chain uses TRBV7-9 with TRBJ2-3, with D tentatively TRBD1 (5 bases). CDR1 SEHNR and CDR2 FQNEAQ come from the germline V gene (reference sequence). V lost 5 bases and J 6 bases, leaving 21 bases between the germline ends. The CDR3 length is 16 residues. The CDR3 nucleotides are TGTGCCAGCAGCCCATCCGGACACCCCGGTGCCGATACGCAGTATTTT. Amino acid sequence: CASSPSGHPGADTQYF.

CDR3 sequence (DNA): TGTGCCAGCAGTTACTCCTATCGCTACGAGCAGTACTTC. Translated, it gives CASSYSYRYEQYF. V is TRBV6-5 and J is TRBJ2-7; no reliable D call. The CDR3 has 13 residues. CDR1 MNHEY and CDR2 SVGAGI come from the germline V gene. Trimming left V 0 bases short and J 3 bases short, with 6 bases between.

This clone was recorded at least ten times. The chain links TRBV6-5 to TRBJ1-1; TRBD1 matches at 7 bases. The J segment lost 4 bases and the V segment lost 2 bases, leaving 10 bases of the junction unmatched. Germline CDR1 MNHEY, CDR2 SVGAGI. This CDR3 is built from 16 residues. The CDR3 loop is CASSYPGQLLPTEAFF. For the CDR3, the DNA is TGTGCCAGCAGTTACCCGGGACAGCTACTCCCCACTGAAGCTTTCTTT.

The rearrangement uses TRBV5-1 and TRBJ1-1; a possible D gene is TRBD1 (5 bases). The germline V and J ends were trimmed by 6 bases and 0 bases, with 12 bases remaining between them. Germline assignment: CDR1 SGHRS and CDR2 YFSETQ. This CDR3 is built from 14 residues. This CDR3 reads CASKGEAMNTEAFF. The DNA of the CDR3 is TGCGCCAGCAAAGGGGAGGCAATGAACACTGAAGCTTTCTTT.

The CDR3 nucleotides read TGTGCCAGCCCCTACCACCCGGGACAGGAGCTTCTAAATGAGCAGTTCTTC. This gives the protein CASPYHPGQELLNEQFF. V and J are TRBV5-5 and TRBJ2-1; 8 bases are shared with TRBD1. The junction had 19 bases not matched to a gene; V was cut back by 7 bases and J by 7 bases. Looked up from germline, CDR1 is SGHKS and CDR2 is YYEKEE (reference sequence). The CDR3 is 17 amino acids.